This T cell receptor (beta chain) was observed in a study of blood T cells in healthy people across ages. The CDR3 length is 16 residues. The trim removed 4 bases at V and 3 bases at J, leaving 7 bases unmatched. This clonotype was counted once. Primers used in a second PCR of about 7 to 12 cycles were a sample-barcoded 5' primer and a J-beta primer mix. TCRdb called the 5' RACE reads again in MiXCR, with one record for every CDR3 protein. This sample carries some 370,000 distinct CDR3 sequences, approximately 52% of them seen once, and the ten largest clones take 45% to 65%. Sequenced material: blood. This sequence joins TRBV12-3 or TRBV12-4 and TRBJ1-4, with 8 bases fitting TRBD1. The receptor was isolated from a man aged 60 to 75 in good health. The CDR3 region is CASSSLRGRPNEKLFF. The CDR3 DNA reads as TGTGCCAGCAGTTCCCTCAGGGGGCGACCTAATGAAAAACTGTTTTTT.